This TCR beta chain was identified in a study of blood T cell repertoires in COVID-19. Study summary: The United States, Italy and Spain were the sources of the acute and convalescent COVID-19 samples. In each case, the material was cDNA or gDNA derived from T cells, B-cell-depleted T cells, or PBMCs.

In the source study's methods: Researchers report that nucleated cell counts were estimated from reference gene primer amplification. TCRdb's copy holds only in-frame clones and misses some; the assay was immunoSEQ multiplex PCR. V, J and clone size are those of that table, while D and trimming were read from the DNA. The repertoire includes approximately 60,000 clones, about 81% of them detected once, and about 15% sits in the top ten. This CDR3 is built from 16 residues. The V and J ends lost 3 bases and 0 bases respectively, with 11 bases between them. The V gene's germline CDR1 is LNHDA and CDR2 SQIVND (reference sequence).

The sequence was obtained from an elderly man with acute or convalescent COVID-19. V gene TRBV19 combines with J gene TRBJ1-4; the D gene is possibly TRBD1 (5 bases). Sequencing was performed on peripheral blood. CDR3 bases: TGTGCCAGTAGTATGGCCTCGGGGGCAACTAATGAAAAACTGTTTTTT. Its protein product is CASSMASGATNEKLFF.